The 4 T cell receptor beta chains below were found in one sample sequenced in a study of shared clonotypes between healthy human individuals. Clones were read by immunoSEQ multiplex PCR, and TCRdb kept only the in-frame ones, dropping some. Of about 520,000 clones listed, 90% to 97% are singletons. Specimen: naive CD4+ T cells sorted from blood. The subset: CD45RA+ positively selected. These receptors came from a woman aged 25 to 39 in good health.

The rearrangement joins TRBV19 to TRBJ2-3; no reliable D call. V lost 5 bases, J lost 5 bases, and 14 bases lay in between. Germline assignment: CDR1 LNHDA and CDR2 SQIVND (reference sequence). The CDR3 covers 14 residues. CDR3 in amino acids: CASSYLGLQDTQYF. In DNA form, the CDR3 reads TGTGCCAGTAGTTATCTCGGGCTGCAAGATACGCAGTATTTT.

This sequence joins TRBV28 and TRBJ1-2; D possibly corresponds to TRBD1 (5 bases). The CDR3 covers 15 residues. Per the germline V gene, CDR1 is MDHEN and CDR2 is SYDVKM. V was shortened by 9 bases and J by 1 base, with 18 bases between the two germline ends. The CDR3 DNA sequence: TGTGCCAGTCAAGAGGGGCAGGCGGTTAACTATGGCTACACCTTC. Its translation: CASQEGQAVNYGYTF.

The chain combines TRBV11-2 with TRBJ1-6; D gene uncertain. The CDR3 length is 11 residues. CDR1 is SGHAT, CDR2 FQNNGV, per germline. Trimming stripped 2 bases from V and 9 bases from J, with 2 bases between. The CDR3 reads CASSLLSPLHF. In DNA form, the CDR3 reads TGTGCCAGCAGCTTACTTTCACCCCTCCACTTT.

The chain employs TRBV4-1 and TRBJ2-7; TRBD2 matches at 9 bases. J gave up 2 bases and V 3 bases, and 5 bases lay outside the gene matches. Germline V gene sequence: CDR1 MGHRA, CDR2 YSYEKL. This CDR3 is built from 15 residues. The CDR3 nucleotides read TGCGCCAGCAGCCAGTTAGCGGGAGTACCCTACGAGCAGTACTTC. This sequence encodes CASSQLAGVPYEQYF.